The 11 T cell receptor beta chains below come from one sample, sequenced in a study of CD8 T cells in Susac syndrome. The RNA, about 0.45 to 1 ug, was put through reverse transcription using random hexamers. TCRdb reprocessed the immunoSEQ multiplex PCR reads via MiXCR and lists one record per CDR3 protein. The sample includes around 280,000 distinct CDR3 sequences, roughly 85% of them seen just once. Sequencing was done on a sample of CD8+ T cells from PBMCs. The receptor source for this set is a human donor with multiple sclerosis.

The CDR3 sequence: CASSQLVSNTEAFF. Written as DNA, the CDR3 is TGTGCCAGCAGCCAGTTGGTGAGCAACACTGAAGCTTTCTTT. The rearrangement uses TRBV28 and TRBJ1-1; no reliable D call. CDR3 length: 14 amino acids. Per the germline V gene, CDR1 is MDHEN and CDR2 is SYDVKM. The germline V and J ends were trimmed by 6 bases and 2 bases, with 13 bases remaining between them.

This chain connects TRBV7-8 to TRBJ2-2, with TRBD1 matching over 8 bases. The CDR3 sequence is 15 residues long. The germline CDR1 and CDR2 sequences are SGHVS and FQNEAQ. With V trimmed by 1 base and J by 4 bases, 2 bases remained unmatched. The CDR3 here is CASSLETGGTGELFF. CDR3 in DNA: TGTGCCAGCAGCTTAGAAACAGGGGGCACCGGGGAGCTGTTTTTT.

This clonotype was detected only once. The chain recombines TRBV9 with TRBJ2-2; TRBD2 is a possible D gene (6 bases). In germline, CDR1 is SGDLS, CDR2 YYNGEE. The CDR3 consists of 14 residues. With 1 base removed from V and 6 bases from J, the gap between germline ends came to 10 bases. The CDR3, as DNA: TGTGCCAGCAGCGTACCGGGGAGGCCCGGGGAGCTGTTTTTT. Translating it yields CASSVPGRPGELFF. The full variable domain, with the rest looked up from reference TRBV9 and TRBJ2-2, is DSGVTQTPKHLITATGQRVTLRCSPRSGDLSVYWYQQSLDQGLQFLIQYYNGEERAKGNILERFSAQQFPDLHSELNLSSLELGDSALYFCASSVPGRPGELFFGEGSRLTVL.

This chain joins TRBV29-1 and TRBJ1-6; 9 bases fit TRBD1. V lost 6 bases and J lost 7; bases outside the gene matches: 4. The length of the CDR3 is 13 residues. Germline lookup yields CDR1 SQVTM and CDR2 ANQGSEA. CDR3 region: CSVADRGNSPLHF. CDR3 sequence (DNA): TGCAGCGTCGCCGACAGGGGGAATTCACCCCTCCACTTT.

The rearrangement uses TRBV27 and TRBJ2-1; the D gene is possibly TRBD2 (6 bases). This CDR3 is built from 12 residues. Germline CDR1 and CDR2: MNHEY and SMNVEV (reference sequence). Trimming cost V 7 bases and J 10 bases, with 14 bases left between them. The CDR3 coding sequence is TGTGCCAGCACCCATAGCGGCCGGGAGCAGTTCTTC. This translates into CASTHSGREQFF.

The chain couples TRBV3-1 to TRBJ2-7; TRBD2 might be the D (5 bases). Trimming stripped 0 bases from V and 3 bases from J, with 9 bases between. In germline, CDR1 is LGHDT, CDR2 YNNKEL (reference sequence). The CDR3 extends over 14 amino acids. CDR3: CASSQDEGGYEQYF. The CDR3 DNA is TGTGCCAGCAGCCAAGATGAGGGCGGCTACGAGCAGTACTTC.

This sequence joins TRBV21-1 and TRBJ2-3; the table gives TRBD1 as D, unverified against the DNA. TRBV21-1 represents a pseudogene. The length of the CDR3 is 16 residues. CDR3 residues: CASSSPGEKGTDTQYF. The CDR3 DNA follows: TGTGCCAGCAGCTCCCCGGGAGAAAAGGGCACAGATACGCAGTATTTT.

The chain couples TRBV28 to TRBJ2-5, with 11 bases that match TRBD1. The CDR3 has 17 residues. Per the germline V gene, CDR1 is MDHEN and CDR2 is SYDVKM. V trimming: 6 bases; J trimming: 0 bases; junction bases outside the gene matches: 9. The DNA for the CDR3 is TGTGCCAGCAGCCTAACCCGGGACAGGGGGGACCAAGAGACCCAGTACTTC. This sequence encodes CASSLTRDRGDQETQYF.

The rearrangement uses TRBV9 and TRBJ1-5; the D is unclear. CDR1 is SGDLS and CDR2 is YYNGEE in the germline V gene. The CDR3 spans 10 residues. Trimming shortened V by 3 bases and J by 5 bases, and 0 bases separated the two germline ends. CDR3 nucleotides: TGTGCCAGCAGCGATCAGCCCCAGCATTTT. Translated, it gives CASSDQPQHF.

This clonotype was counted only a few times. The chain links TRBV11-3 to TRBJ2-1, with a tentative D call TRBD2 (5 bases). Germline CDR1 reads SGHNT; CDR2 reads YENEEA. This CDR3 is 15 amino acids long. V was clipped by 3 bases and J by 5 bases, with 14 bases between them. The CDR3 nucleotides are TGTGCCAGCAGCTTCCGCTGGACGAGGGACAATGAGCAGTTCTTC. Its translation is CASSFRWTRDNEQFF.

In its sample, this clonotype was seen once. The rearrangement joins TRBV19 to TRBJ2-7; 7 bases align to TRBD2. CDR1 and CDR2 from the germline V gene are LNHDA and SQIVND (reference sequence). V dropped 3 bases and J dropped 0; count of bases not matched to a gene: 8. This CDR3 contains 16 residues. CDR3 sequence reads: CASSIGLAVSSYEQYF. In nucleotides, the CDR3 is TGTGCCAGTAGTATCGGTCTAGCGGTGAGCTCCTACGAGCAGTACTTC. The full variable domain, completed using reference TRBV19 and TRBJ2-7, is DGGITQSPKYLFRKEGQNVTLSCEQNLNHDAMYWYRQDPGQGLRLIYYSQIVNDFQKGDIAEGYSVSREKKESFPLTVTSAQKNPTAFYLCASSIGLAVSSYEQYFGPGTRLTVT.